This TCR beta chain was documented in a study of blood T cell repertoires in COVID-19. V lost 11 bases and J lost 2, with 15 bases in between. The CDR3 is 13 amino acids. Per germline, CDR1 MNHEY and CDR2 SMNVEV (reference sequence). TCRdb keeps only in-frame clones here, not all; method: immunoSEQ multiplex PCR. The repertoire holds approximately 210,000 clones, roughly 86% seen once, with roughly 7.6% in the top ten. The sample comprised peripheral blood. The chain uses TRBV27 and TRBJ1-2, with D tentatively TRBD1 (6 bases). This TCR was sampled from a woman aged 45 to 65 with active or convalescent COVID-19. In DNA, the CDR3 is TGTGCCGGGGAGGGACATACGAACTATGGCTACACCTTC. Protein sequence: CAGEGHTNYGYTF.